The rows below give T cell receptor beta chains drawn from one sample of a study of blood T cell repertoires in COVID-19. Profiling relied on immunoSEQ multiplex PCR, and the TCRdb table lists in-frame clones only, not all of them. This table has hundreds of thousands of clones, approximately 88% appearing once. The specimen was peripheral blood. Receptors were obtained from a man aged 35-49 years with acute or convalescent COVID-19. CDR3s include the opening cysteine and the closing phenylalanine or tryptophan. The order of the fields is D gene, V gene, J gene, clone size, CDR3 DNA, CDR3 protein. D genes are given only for firm matches. Clone size, where shown, is once, few, many, or a class for clones that have expanded.

D gene: -; V gene: TRBV7-6; J gene: TRBJ2-1; clone size: -; CDR3 DNA: TGTGCCAGCAGCTTTCTGGGGGGTCCCTACAATGAGCAGTTCTTC; CDR3 protein: CASSFLGGPYNEQFF
D gene: -; V gene: TRBV5-4; J gene: TRBJ1-1; clone size: -; CDR3 DNA: TGTGCCAGCAGTCCGTCCCGAGTGAACACTGAAGCTTTCTTT; CDR3 protein: CASSPSRVNTEAFF
D gene: -; V gene: TRBV28; J gene: TRBJ1-3; clone size: -; CDR3 DNA: TGTGCCAGCAGTTCTCGAGGGCCCTCTGGAAACACCATATATTTT; CDR3 protein: CASSSRGPSGNTIYF
D gene: TRBD1; V gene: TRBV11-2; J gene: TRBJ1-2; clone size: -; CDR3 DNA: TGTGCCAGCAGCTTAGTTGGGTGGGACAGTGCGAATGGCTACACCTTC; CDR3 protein: CASSLVGWDSANGYTF
D gene: TRBD2; V gene: TRBV4-1; J gene: TRBJ2-7; clone size: -; CDR3 DNA: TGCGCCAGCAGCCAAGGACTAGCGGGATCCTACGAGCAGTACTTC; CDR3 protein: CASSQGLAGSYEQYF
D gene: TRBD1; V gene: TRBV24-1; J gene: TRBJ2-1; clone size: -; CDR3 DNA: TGTGCCACCAGTGATGCCGGGACAGGGGACAATGAGCAGTTCTTC; CDR3 protein: CATSDAGTGDNEQFF
D gene: -; V gene: TRBV6-6; J gene: TRBJ2-4; clone size: few; CDR3 DNA: TGTGCCAGCAGTCGGACTATGGACATTCAGTACTTC; CDR3 protein: CASSRTMDIQYF
D gene: TRBD1; V gene: TRBV11-2; J gene: TRBJ1-1; clone size: -; CDR3 DNA: TGTGCCAGCAGCTTCGGGACAGGGCACACTGAAGCTTTCTTT; CDR3 protein: CASSFGTGHTEAFF
D gene: -; V gene: TRBV9; J gene: TRBJ2-5; clone size: -; CDR3 DNA: TGTGCCAGCAGCGTAGGGGGCGAGTATGAGACCCAGTACTTC; CDR3 protein: CASSVGGEYETQYF
D gene: TRBD1; V gene: TRBV19; J gene: TRBJ1-2; clone size: -; CDR3 DNA: TGTGCCAGTAGCGACACCGGGACAGCTAGCTATGGCTACACCTTC; CDR3 protein: CASSDTGTASYGYTF
D gene: -; V gene: TRBV11-2; J gene: TRBJ1-5; clone size: -; CDR3 DNA: TGTGCCAGCAGCTTCGGCTGGGGGCAGGGGAATCAGCCCCAGCATTTT; CDR3 protein: CASSFGWGQGNQPQHF
D gene: TRBD1; V gene: TRBV9; J gene: TRBJ1-6; clone size: -; CDR3 DNA: TGTGCCAGCAGCGGGGGACAGGGGAGTTCCTCACCCCTCCACTTT; CDR3 protein: CASSGGQGSSSPLHF
D gene: -; V gene: TRBV6-5; J gene: TRBJ1-2; clone size: -; CDR3 DNA: TGTGCCAGATTTCCTACAGGGTTCGGGTATGGCTACACCTTC; CDR3 protein: CARFPTGFGYGYTF
D gene: -; V gene: TRBV12-1; J gene: TRBJ2-1; clone size: -; CDR3 DNA: TGTGCCAGCAGCTTGACTAGCGGGAGGGGGTTCTTC; CDR3 protein: CASSLTSGRGFF
D gene: -; V gene: TRBV28; J gene: TRBJ2-5; clone size: -; CDR3 DNA: TGTGCCAGCGGAGGGGGGGGCGGGGAGACCCAGTACTTC; CDR3 protein: CASGGGGGETQYF
D gene: TRBD2; V gene: TRBV7-9; J gene: TRBJ2-5; clone size: -; CDR3 DNA: TGTGCCAGCAGCTTAGGGCTAGCGGGAGTCGAAGAGACCCAGTACTTC; CDR3 protein: CASSLGLAGVEETQYF
D gene: TRBD1; V gene: TRBV9; J gene: TRBJ1-2; clone size: -; CDR3 DNA: TGTGCCAGCAGCGTAGGGGCAGGACAGGGGAACTATGGCTACACCTTC; CDR3 protein: CASSVGAGQGNYGYTF
D gene: -; V gene: TRBV7-2; J gene: TRBJ1-1; clone size: -; CDR3 DNA: TGTGCCAGCAGCTTATTTAGGGAGGTGAACACTGAAGCTTTCTTT; CDR3 protein: CASSLFREVNTEAFF
D gene: -; V gene: TRBV29-1; J gene: TRBJ1-2; clone size: once; CDR3 DNA: TGCAGCGTTGAAGGTAATAACTATGGCTACACCTTC; CDR3 protein: CSVEGNNYGYTF
D gene: TRBD1; V gene: TRBV7-3; J gene: TRBJ2-3; clone size: -; CDR3 DNA: TGTGCCAGCAGCCACATCGACAGGGCAGATACGCAGTATTTT; CDR3 protein: CASSHIDRADTQYF
D gene: -; V gene: TRBV5-1; J gene: TRBJ1-2; clone size: -; CDR3 DNA: TGCGCCAGCAGCTTGGATCAGGGGCCTTTCTCGGGCTACACCTTC; CDR3 protein: CASSLDQGPFSGYTF
D gene: TRBD1; V gene: TRBV6-5; J gene: TRBJ2-3; clone size: once; CDR3 DNA: TGTGCCAGCAGAAGGACAGGCCCCACAGATACGCAGTATTTT; CDR3 protein: CASRRTGPTDTQYF
D gene: -; V gene: TRBV6-5; J gene: TRBJ2-1; clone size: -; CDR3 DNA: TGTGCCAGCAGTTACTCTAGCGGTGGTGAGCAGTTCTTC; CDR3 protein: CASSYSSGGEQFF
D gene: -; V gene: TRBV7-9; J gene: TRBJ2-1; clone size: -; CDR3 DNA: TGTGCCAGCAGCTTGTCTTACCGGGAACCCCTCTTC; CDR3 protein: CASSLSYREPLF
D gene: TRBD1; V gene: TRBV24-1; J gene: TRBJ1-3; clone size: -; CDR3 DNA: TGTGCCACCAGTGACTCCGGGACAGGGGTAGAAGGAAACACCATATATTTT; CDR3 protein: CATSDSGTGVEGNTIYF
D gene: -; V gene: TRBV7-8; J gene: TRBJ1-2; clone size: -; CDR3 DNA: TGTGCCAGCAGCACCCGGGACACCGCCTTCTATGGCTACACCTTC; CDR3 protein: CASSTRDTAFYGYTF
D gene: TRBD2; V gene: TRBV29-1; J gene: TRBJ2-7; clone size: -; CDR3 DNA: TGCAGCGCCGGACATTTTGTAGCGGGAGGTCGATATTCCTACGAGCAGTACTTC; CDR3 protein: CSAGHFVAGGRYSYEQYF
D gene: -; V gene: TRBV3-1/TRBV3-2; J gene: TRBJ2-3; clone size: -; CDR3 DNA: TGTGCCAGCAGCCTCCGGGTACGCGTGAGCACAGATACGCAGTATTTT; CDR3 protein: CASSLRVRVSTDTQYF
D gene: -; V gene: TRBV28; J gene: TRBJ1-3; clone size: -; CDR3 DNA: TGTGCCAGCAGTTCGAGTTCGGGACACCTACCGACTGGAAACACCATATATTTT; CDR3 protein: CASSSSSGHLPTGNTIYF
D gene: -; V gene: TRBV5-4; J gene: TRBJ2-1; clone size: -; CDR3 DNA: TGTGCCAGCAGCTTGAGCTTTGAGCAGTTCTTC; CDR3 protein: CASSLSFEQFF
D gene: TRBD2; V gene: TRBV6-1; J gene: TRBJ2-7; clone size: -; CDR3 DNA: TGTGCCAGCAGTGAAGGGGGGACTACTAGCGGGCTTACCTACGAGCAGTACTTC; CDR3 protein: CASSEGGTTSGLTYEQYF
D gene: TRBD1; V gene: TRBV19; J gene: TRBJ1-5; clone size: once; CDR3 DNA: TGTGCCAGTAGCCGCGTCGGGACAGGGGATCAGCCCCAGCATTTT; CDR3 protein: CASSRVGTGDQPQHF
D gene: TRBD1; V gene: TRBV15; J gene: TRBJ1-4; clone size: -; CDR3 DNA: TGTGCCACCAGCTCCGACAGGGCGGTGGGTGAAAAACTGTTTTTT; CDR3 protein: CATSSDRAVGEKLFF
D gene: TRBD1; V gene: TRBV19; J gene: TRBJ1-5; clone size: -; CDR3 DNA: TGTGCCAGTAGTGACCCGGACAGGGTCCCCCAGCATTTT; CDR3 protein: CASSDPDRVPQHF
D gene: TRBD2; V gene: TRBV7-2; J gene: TRBJ2-7; clone size: -; CDR3 DNA: TGTGCCAGCAGTTATAACGGGGGGAGCTCCTACGAGCAGTACTTC; CDR3 protein: CASSYNGGSSYEQYF
D gene: -; V gene: TRBV9; J gene: TRBJ1-2; clone size: -; CDR3 DNA: TGTGCCAGCAGCGTAGGCGGTGAAATCTATGGCTACACCTTC; CDR3 protein: CASSVGGEIYGYTF
D gene: -; V gene: TRBV5-1; J gene: TRBJ1-1; clone size: -; CDR3 DNA: TGCGCCAGCAGCTTGTTTGAGGGCACCACTGAAGCTTTCTTT; CDR3 protein: CASSLFEGTTEAFF
D gene: -; V gene: TRBV28; J gene: TRBJ1-6; clone size: -; CDR3 DNA: TGTGCCAGCAGTCCAGGATCGGCCCTCCACTTT; CDR3 protein: CASSPGSALHF
D gene: TRBD2; V gene: TRBV7-2; J gene: TRBJ2-5; clone size: -; CDR3 DNA: TGTGCCAGCAGCTGGGGACTAGCGGGACAAGAGACCCAGTACTTC; CDR3 protein: CASSWGLAGQETQYF
D gene: TRBD1; V gene: TRBV30; J gene: TRBJ1-6; clone size: -; CDR3 DNA: TGTGCCTGGAGTGGAGGGGGCAATTCACCCCTCCACTTT; CDR3 protein: CAWSGGGNSPLHF
D gene: -; V gene: TRBV4-1; J gene: TRBJ1-2; clone size: -; CDR3 DNA: TGCGCCAGCAGCCAAGACGGGGGACCTTTCTATGGCTACACCTTC; CDR3 protein: CASSQDGGPFYGYTF
D gene: TRBD1; V gene: TRBV6-5; J gene: TRBJ2-3; clone size: -; CDR3 DNA: TGTGCCAGCAGTTACTCCGACAGGGATGCGACAGATACGCAGTATTTT; CDR3 protein: CASSYSDRDATDTQYF
D gene: -; V gene: TRBV6-1; J gene: TRBJ2-1; clone size: few; CDR3 DNA: TGTGCCAGCAGTGAAGCGGCAGGGTTCTCCTACAATGAGCAGTTCTTC; CDR3 protein: CASSEAAGFSYNEQFF
D gene: -; V gene: TRBV11-3; J gene: TRBJ2-1; clone size: -; CDR3 DNA: TGTGCCAGCAGCGCAAGGGCCCTGAAGCGGTCGGGGGTCCCCTACAATGAGCAGTTCTTC; CDR3 protein: CASSARALKRSGVPYNEQFF
D gene: -; V gene: TRBV12-3/TRBV12-4; J gene: TRBJ1-2; clone size: -; CDR3 DNA: TGTGCCAGCAGTTTAAACACCAACTATGGCTACACCTTC; CDR3 protein: CASSLNTNYGYTF
D gene: TRBD2; V gene: TRBV6-5; J gene: TRBJ2-5; clone size: -; CDR3 DNA: TGTGCCAGCACAGCTAGCGGGGGGCGAGAGACCCAGTACTTC; CDR3 protein: CASTASGGRETQYF
D gene: -; V gene: TRBV27; J gene: TRBJ1-4; clone size: -; CDR3 DNA: TGTGCCAGCAGTGACTTAACTAGGGATGAAAAACTGTTTTTT; CDR3 protein: CASSDLTRDEKLFF
D gene: -; V gene: TRBV5-4; J gene: TRBJ2-1; clone size: -; CDR3 DNA: TGTGCCAGCAATGGTGAAGGGGTCAATGAGCAGTTCTTC; CDR3 protein: CASNGEGVNEQFF
D gene: -; V gene: TRBV6-5; J gene: TRBJ1-4; clone size: -; CDR3 DNA: TGTGCCAGCAGTTACAATCCCGGGGGGACTAATGAAAAACTGTTTTTT; CDR3 protein: CASSYNPGGTNEKLFF
D gene: -; V gene: TRBV4-3; J gene: TRBJ1-1; clone size: once; CDR3 DNA: TGCGCCAGCAGCCCCGGGGTAGAGAACACTGAAGCTTTCTTT; CDR3 protein: CASSPGVENTEAFF
D gene: -; V gene: TRBV7-2; J gene: TRBJ2-7; clone size: -; CDR3 DNA: TGTGCCAGCAGCTCTCGGTACGAGCAGTACTTC; CDR3 protein: CASSSRYEQYF
D gene: -; V gene: TRBV5-5; J gene: TRBJ1-3; clone size: -; CDR3 DNA: TGTGCCAGCAGCTTGGTCAGGTCCGGAAACACCATATATTTT; CDR3 protein: CASSLVRSGNTIYF
D gene: -; V gene: TRBV6-1; J gene: TRBJ1-3; clone size: -; CDR3 DNA: TGTGCCAGCAGTGAAGCGCTAGATCGGATCGCCATATATTTT; CDR3 protein: CASSEALDRIAIYF
D gene: TRBD1; V gene: TRBV6-2/TRBV6-3; J gene: TRBJ2-1; clone size: -; CDR3 DNA: TGTGCCAGCAGTTGGGGACAGGGCAGTGAGCAGTTCTTC; CDR3 protein: CASSWGQGSEQFF
D gene: -; V gene: TRBV24-1; J gene: TRBJ2-1; clone size: once; CDR3 DNA: TGTGCCACCAGTGATAACAGCTTCTACAATGAGCAGTTCTTC; CDR3 protein: CATSDNSFYNEQFF
D gene: TRBD1; V gene: TRBV30; J gene: TRBJ1-4; clone size: -; CDR3 DNA: TGTGCCGGCGGGACAGGGCCGAATGAAAAACTGTTTTTT; CDR3 protein: CAGGTGPNEKLFF
D gene: -; V gene: TRBV11-2; J gene: TRBJ2-7; clone size: few; CDR3 DNA: TGTGCCAGCAGCTTGACGAGGAGCTCCTACGAGCAGTACTTC; CDR3 protein: CASSLTRSSYEQYF
D gene: TRBD2; V gene: TRBV5-4; J gene: TRBJ2-5; clone size: -; CDR3 DNA: TGTGCCAGCAGCTTGGCCACTAGCGGGGAGACCCAGTACTTC; CDR3 protein: CASSLATSGETQYF
D gene: -; V gene: TRBV4-1; J gene: TRBJ1-2; clone size: -; CDR3 DNA: TGCGCCAGCAGCCAAGTAAGCGGCTACACCTTC; CDR3 protein: CASSQVSGYTF